This T cell receptor beta chain stems from a study of response to subunit inactivated influenza vaccine (dated by TCRdb to about 2018). For the study in its entirety: To follow how T cells responded to a trivalent subunit inactivated influenza vaccine, the researchers relied on deep quantitative profiling of the T cell receptor repertoire.

Its CDR3 holds 15 amino acids, cysteine through phenylalanine. Left in the record is the CDR3 DNA by itself, 45 bases read in frame from the first base. Trimming costs V 0 bases and J 8 bases, and their ends lie 17 bases apart. According to the germline V gene (reference sequence), CDR1 reads DFQATT and CDR2 reads SNEGSKA. Broader findings and caveats from the paper: The authors proposed that each seasonal influenza vaccination may bring in only a limited number of new T cells.

Notes on this clonotype: What this receptor recognizes is not known. Per-nucleotide qualities are absent, and no much larger clonotype sits a single base away.

Library preparation used RT-PCR. The sequencing machine was an Illumina HiSeq 2500. Clones were called with MiXCR by TCRdb after fastp trimmed the public reads at Q25, and only in-frame beta chains were retained. When rows share a CDR3 protein, they turn into one entry using the most common DNA and genes. In this sample the table shows about 780,000 distinct CDR3 sequences, 15% to 20% of which occur a single time. Approximately 11% of the sample goes to the ten largest clones. Recombination linked TRBV20-1 to TRBJ2-1; matching of 6 bases hints at TRBD2 as the D gene. Sample: PBMCs from blood, taken roughly 5 days after vaccination. The clonotype was recovered from a man aged 45-65 years who received an inactivated influenza vaccine. Donor details come from another sample of the same person, matched by shared clones. The DNA is TGCAGTGCTAGAGAGGGGGGTATGGGGTATGATGAGCAGTTCTTC. It is translated as CSAREGGMGYDEQFF.